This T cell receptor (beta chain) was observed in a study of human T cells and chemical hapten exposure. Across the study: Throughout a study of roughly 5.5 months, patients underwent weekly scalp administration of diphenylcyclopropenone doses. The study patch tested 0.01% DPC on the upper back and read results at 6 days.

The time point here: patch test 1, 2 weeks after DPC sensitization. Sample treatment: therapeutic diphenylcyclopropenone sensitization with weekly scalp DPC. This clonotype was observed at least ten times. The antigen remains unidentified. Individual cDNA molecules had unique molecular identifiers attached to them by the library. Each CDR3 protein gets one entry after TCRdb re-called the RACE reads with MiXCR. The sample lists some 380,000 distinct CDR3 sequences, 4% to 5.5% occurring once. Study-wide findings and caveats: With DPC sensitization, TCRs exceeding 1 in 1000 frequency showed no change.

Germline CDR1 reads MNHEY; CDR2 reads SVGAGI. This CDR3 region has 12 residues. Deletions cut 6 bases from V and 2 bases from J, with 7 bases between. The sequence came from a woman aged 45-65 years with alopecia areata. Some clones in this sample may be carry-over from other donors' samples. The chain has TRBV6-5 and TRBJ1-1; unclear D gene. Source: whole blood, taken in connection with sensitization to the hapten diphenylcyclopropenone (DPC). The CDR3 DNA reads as TGTGCCAGCAGAGCCAGAAACACTGAAGCTTTCTTT. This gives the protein CASRARNTEAFF.